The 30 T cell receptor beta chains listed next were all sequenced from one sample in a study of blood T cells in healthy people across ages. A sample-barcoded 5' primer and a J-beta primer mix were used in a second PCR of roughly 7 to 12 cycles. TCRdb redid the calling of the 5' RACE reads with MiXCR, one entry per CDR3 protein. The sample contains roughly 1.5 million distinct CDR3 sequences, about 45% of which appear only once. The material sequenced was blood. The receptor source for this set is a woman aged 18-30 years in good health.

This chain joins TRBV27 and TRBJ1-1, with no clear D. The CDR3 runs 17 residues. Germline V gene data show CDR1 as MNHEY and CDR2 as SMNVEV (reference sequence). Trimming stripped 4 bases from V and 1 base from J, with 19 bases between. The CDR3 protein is CASSSPHSFSSNTEAFF. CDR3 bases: TGTGCCAGCAGTTCCCCGCACTCTTTCTCATCGAACACTGAAGCTTTCTTT.

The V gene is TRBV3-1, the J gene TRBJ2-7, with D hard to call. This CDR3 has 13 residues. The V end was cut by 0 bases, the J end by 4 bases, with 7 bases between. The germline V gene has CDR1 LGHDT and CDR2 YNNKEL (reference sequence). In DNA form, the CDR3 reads TGTGCCAGCAGCCAAGAAATCTGGTACGAGCAGTACTTC. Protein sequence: CASSQEIWYEQYF.

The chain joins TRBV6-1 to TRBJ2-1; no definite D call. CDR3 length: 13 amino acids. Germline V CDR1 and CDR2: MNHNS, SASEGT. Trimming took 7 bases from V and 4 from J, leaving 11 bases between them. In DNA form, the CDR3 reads TGTGCCAGCACTGAGGTGGGGTACAATGAGCAGTTCTTC. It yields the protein CASTEVGYNEQFF.

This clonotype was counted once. The DNA for the CDR3 is TGCGCCAGCAGCACCGGGACTAGCGGGATCAACGAGCAGTACTTC. The encoded protein is CASSTGTSGINEQYF. The V gene is TRBV5-1, the J gene TRBJ2-5; 13 nucleotides line up with TRBD2. The closer fit of TRBJ2-7 to the DNA end suggests the J call may be wrong. The CDR3 runs to 15 residues. Per germline, CDR1 SGHRS and CDR2 YFSETQ.

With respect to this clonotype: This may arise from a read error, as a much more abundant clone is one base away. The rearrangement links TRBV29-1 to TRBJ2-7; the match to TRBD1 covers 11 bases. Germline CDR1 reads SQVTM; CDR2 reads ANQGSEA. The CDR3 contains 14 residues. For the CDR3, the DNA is TGCAGCGTTGATTCGGGACAGGGGGTCTACGTGCAGTACTTC. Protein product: CSVDSGQGVYVQYF.

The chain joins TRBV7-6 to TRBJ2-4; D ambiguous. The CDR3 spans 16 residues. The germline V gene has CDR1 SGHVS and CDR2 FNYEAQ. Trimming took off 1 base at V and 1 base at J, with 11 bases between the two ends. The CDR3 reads CASSLGVGKAKNIQYF. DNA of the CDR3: TGTGCCAGCAGCTTAGGGGTAGGGAAGGCCAAAAACATTCAGTACTTC.

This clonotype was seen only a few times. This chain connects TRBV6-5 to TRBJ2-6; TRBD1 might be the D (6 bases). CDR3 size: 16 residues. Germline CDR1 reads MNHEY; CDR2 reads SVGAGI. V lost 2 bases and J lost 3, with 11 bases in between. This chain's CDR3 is CASSYTGTRGANVLTF. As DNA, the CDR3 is TGTGCCAGCAGTTACACCGGGACACGTGGGGCCAACGTCCTGACTTTC.

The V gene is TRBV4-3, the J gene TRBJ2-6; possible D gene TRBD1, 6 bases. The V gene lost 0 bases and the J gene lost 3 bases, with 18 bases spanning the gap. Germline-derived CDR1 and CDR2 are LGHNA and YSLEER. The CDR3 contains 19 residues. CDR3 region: CASSQDPQGTRFGANVLTF. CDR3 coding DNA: TGCGCCAGCAGCCAAGATCCCCAGGGGACGCGATTTGGGGCCAACGTCCTGACTTTC.

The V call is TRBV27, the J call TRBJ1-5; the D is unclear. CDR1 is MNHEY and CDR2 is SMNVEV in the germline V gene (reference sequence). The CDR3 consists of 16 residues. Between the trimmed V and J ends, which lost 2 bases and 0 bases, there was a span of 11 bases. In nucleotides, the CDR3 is TGTGCCAGCAGTTTAATGGCAGGTGTTAGCAATCAGCCCCAGCATTTT. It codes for CASSLMAGVSNQPQHF.

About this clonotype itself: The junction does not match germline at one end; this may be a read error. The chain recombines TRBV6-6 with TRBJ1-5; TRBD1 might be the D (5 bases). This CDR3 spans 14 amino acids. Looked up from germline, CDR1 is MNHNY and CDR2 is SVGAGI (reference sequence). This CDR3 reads CACSYHTRDQPQHF. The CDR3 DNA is TGTGCCTGCAGTTACCACACCAGGGATCAGCCCCAGCATTTT.

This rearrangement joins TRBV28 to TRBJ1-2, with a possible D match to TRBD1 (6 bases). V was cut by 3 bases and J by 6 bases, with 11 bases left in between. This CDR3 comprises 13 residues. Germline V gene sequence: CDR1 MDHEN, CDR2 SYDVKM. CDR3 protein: CASSLNSGDGYTF. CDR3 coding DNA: TGTGCCAGCAGTTTGAATTCAGGGGATGGCTACACCTTC.

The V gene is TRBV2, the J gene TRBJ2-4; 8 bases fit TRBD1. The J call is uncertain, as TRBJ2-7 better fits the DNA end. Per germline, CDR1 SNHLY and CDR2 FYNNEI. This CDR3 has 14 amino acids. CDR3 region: CASSADRGKLEQYF. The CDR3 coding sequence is TGTGCCAGCAGCGCCGACAGGGGAAAGCTCGAGCAGTACTTC.

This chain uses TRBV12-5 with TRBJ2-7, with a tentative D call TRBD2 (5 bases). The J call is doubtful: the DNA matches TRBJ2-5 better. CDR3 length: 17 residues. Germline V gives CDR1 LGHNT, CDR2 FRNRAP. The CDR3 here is CASGLVLGVGTTQTQYF. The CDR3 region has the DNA TGTGCTAGTGGTTTGGTACTCGGGGTGGGTACGACACAGACCCAGTACTTC.

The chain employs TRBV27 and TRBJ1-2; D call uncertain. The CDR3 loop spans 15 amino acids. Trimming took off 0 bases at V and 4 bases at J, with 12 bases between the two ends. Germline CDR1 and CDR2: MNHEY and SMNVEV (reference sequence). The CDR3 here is CASSLSGLNPYGYTF. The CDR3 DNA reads TGTGCCAGCAGTTTATCGGGTCTCAACCCCTATGGCTACACCTTC.

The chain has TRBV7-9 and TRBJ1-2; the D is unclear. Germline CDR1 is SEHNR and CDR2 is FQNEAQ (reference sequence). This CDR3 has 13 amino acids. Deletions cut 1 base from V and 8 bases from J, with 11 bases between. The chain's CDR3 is CASSLGNTAGYTF. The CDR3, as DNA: TGTGCCAGCAGCTTAGGGAATACGGCGGGCTACACCTTC.

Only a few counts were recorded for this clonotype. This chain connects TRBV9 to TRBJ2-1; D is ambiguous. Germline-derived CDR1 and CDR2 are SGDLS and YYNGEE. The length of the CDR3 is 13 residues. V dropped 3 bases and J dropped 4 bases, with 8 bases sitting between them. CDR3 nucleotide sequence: TGTGCCAGCAGCGCCGAGAGGTACAATGAGCAGTTCTTC. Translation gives CASSAERYNEQFF.

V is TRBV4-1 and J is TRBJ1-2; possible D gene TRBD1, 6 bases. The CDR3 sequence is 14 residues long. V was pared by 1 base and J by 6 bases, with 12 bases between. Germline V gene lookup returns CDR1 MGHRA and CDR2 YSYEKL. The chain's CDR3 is CASSQVTGFDGYTF. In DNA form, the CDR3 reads TGCGCCAGCAGCCAAGTCACAGGGTTCGATGGCTACACCTTC.

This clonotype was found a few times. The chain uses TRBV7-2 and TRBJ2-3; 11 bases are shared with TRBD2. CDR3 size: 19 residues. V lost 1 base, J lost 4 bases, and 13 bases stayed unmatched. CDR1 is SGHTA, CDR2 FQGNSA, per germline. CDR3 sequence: CASSLVVPIAGGPADTQYF. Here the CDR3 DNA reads TGTGCCAGCAGCTTAGTAGTCCCTATAGCGGGGGGGCCCGCAGATACGCAGTATTTT.

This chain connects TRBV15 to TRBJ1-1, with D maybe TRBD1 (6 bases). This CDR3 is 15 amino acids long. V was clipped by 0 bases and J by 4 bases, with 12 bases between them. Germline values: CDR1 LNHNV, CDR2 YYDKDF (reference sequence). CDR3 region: CATSREFAGATEAFF. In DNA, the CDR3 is TGTGCCACCAGCAGAGAATTCGCAGGGGCCACTGAAGCTTTCTTT.

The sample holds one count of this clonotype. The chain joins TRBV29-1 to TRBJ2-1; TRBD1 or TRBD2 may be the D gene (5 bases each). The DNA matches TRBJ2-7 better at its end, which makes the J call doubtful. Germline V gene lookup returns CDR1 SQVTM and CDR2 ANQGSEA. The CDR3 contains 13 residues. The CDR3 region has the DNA TGCAGCGTTGTTCCGGGGCTCATCAATGAGCAGTACTTC. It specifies CSVVPGLINEQYF.

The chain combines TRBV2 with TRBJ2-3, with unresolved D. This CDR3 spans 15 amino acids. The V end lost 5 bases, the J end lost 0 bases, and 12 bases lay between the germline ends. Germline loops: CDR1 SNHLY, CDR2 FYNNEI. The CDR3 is CASSFLRSSTDTQYF. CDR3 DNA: TGTGCCAGCAGTTTCTTAAGATCTAGCACAGATACGCAGTATTTT.

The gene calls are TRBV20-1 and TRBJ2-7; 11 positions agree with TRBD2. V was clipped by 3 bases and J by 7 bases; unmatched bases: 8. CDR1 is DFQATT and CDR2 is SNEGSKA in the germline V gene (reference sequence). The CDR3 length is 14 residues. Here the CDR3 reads CSARTGLAGGEQYF. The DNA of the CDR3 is TGCAGTGCTAGGACAGGGCTAGCGGGAGGAGAGCAGTACTTC.

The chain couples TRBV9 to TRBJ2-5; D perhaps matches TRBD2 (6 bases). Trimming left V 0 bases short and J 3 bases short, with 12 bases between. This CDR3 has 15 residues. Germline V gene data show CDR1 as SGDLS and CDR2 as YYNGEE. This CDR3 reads CASSVALTGEETQYF. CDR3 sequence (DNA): TGTGCCAGCAGCGTAGCTCTGACGGGGGAAGAGACCCAGTACTTC.

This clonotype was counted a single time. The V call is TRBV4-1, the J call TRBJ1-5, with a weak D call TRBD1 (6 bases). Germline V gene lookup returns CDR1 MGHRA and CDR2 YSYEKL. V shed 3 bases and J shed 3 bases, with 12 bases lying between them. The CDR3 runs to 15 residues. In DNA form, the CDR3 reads TGCGCCAGCAGCCACTACGGACAGCCCAATCAGCCCCAGCATTTT. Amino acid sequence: CASSHYGQPNQPQHF.

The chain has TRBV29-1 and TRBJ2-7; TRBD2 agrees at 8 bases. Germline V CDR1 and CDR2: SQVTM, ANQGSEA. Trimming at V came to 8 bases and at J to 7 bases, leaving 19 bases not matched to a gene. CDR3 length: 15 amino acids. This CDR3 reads CSSRGGTFSYNEQYF. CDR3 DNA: TGCAGCTCTCGGGGGGGGACTTTCTCCTACAATGAGCAGTACTTC.

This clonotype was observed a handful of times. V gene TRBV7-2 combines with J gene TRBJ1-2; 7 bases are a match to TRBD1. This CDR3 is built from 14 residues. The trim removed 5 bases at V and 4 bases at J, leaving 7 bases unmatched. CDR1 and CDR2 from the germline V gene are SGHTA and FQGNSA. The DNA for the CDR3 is TGTGCCAGCAGCGCCGGTACAGGGGTCTATGGCTACACCTTC. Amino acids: CASSAGTGVYGYTF.

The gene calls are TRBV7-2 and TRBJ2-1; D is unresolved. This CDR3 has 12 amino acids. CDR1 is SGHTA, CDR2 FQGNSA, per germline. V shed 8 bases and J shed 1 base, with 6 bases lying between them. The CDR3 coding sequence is TGTGCCAGCGCCCAGTCCTACAATGAGCAGTTCTTC. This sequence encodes CASAQSYNEQFF. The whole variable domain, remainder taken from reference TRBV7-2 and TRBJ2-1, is GAGVSQSPSNKVTEKGKDVELRCDPISGHTALYWYRQSLGQGLEFLIYFQGNSAPDKSGLPSDRFSAERTGGSVSTLTIQRTQQEDSAVYLCASAQSYNEQFFGPGTRLTVL.

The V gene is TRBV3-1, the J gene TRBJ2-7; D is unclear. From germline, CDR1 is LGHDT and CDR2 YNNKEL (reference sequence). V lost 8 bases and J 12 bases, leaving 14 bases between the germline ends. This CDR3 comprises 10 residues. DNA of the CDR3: TGTGCCAGCGGTGACATCCCAGTGTACTTC. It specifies CASGDIPVYF.

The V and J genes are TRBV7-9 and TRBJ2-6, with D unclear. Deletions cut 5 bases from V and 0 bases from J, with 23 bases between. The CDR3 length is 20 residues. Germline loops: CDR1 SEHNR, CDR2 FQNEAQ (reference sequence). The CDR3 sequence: CASSQLLGNTSSSGANVLTF. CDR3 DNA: TGTGCCAGCAGCCAACTCCTCGGAAACACATCCAGCTCTGGGGCCAACGTCCTGACTTTC.

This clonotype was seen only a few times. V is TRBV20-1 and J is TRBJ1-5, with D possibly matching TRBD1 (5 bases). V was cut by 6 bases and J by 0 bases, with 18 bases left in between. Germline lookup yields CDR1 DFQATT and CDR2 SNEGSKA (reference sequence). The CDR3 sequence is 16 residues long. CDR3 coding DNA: TGCAGTGCCCCTAAAAGCCGGGACTTTAGCAATCAGCCCCAGCATTTT. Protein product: CSAPKSRDFSNQPQHF.